The present T cell receptor (beta chain) was sequenced within a study of cytomegalovirus exposure and HLA in healthy donors. Points from the study as a whole: Among TCR sequences, most were rare, though some public TCRs appeared in many donors. Reports credit the classifier with highly specific, highly sensitive diagnosis of cytomegalovirus status.

Amplification used 60 Vbeta primers and 13 Jbeta primers. TCRdb's table, derived via immunoSEQ multiplex PCR, lists solely in-frame clones and lacks some. Its table lists 200,000 to 250,000 clones. Regarding this clone: The antigen remains unidentified.

CDR1 is SQVTM and CDR2 is ANQGSEA in the germline V gene. This CDR3 has 13 residues. V was cut by 3 bases and J by 1 base, with 8 bases left in between. Material: PBMCs. The chain carries TRBV29-1 and TRBJ2-3; no definite D call. This TCR came from a girl aged 2 to 9 in good health and CMV-seropositive. The CDR3 protein is CSVDSGGTDTQYF. CDR3 sequence (DNA): TGCAGCGTTGATAGTGGTGGCACAGATACGCAGTATTTT.